The clone carrying this T cell receptor beta chain came up many times. Antigen unknown. This sample was included in a study of T-cell reconstitution after alpha-beta-depleted transplantation in children. Preparation of the TCRbeta library used unique molecular identifiers. TCRdb re-derived calls from the PCR reads in MiXCR, one entry per CDR3 protein. The sample holds roughly 49,000 distinct CDR3 sequences, approximately 9.2% seen once. There are 15 residues in the CDR3. Germline trimming cut 4 bases from V and 4 bases from J; bases unmatched to any gene: 4. Overall study findings and caveats: It was reported that alpha-beta T cells came from several hundred expanded graft clones (about two months after transplant). Recipient T cells and thymic progenitors that survived were the source of the high TCRbeta diversity seen at day 60 in some patients. T-cell numbers and diversity one year post-transplant derived largely from freshly generated T cells.

The material sequenced was PBMCs, mostly from graft donor cells, taken 60 days after TCRalphabeta/CD19-depleted stem cell transplant. This TCR came from a male patient between 2 and 10 years old who had a stem cell transplant for chronic granulomatous disease, so the T cells may come from the graft donor. The V call is TRBV12-3 or TRBV12-4, the J call TRBJ2-2; TRBD1 matches at 9 bases. The CDR3, as DNA: TGTGCCAGCAGTTGGGGGACAGGGAGCACCGGGGAGCTGTTTTTT. Its translation is CASSWGTGSTGELFF.